Included here is one TCR beta chain sequence, with context. The target of this receptor is not known. No qualities accompany the bases; no much larger clone lies one base away. This entry belongs to a study of blood T cells in healthy people across ages (dated by TCRdb to between 2014 and 2016). For the wider study: Template switching captured roughly one uniquely barcoded TCR beta cDNA molecule per two T cells in model experiments. Two additional independent replicas of 1 million unique cDNA reads from the same blood draw were analyzed for two donors (one aged 18 to 29 and one aged 80 or older). To avoid experimental bias, donors of different ages were distributed randomly across sequencing lanes. The study measured age-related changes in TCR beta repertoire diversity using deep sequencing normalized with unique cDNA molecular identifiers. Donors were grouped into four age groups: young (average 16 years), middle-aged (around 39), aged (approximately 67) and long-lived (around 80).

For CDR1 and CDR2, the germline V gene lists WSHSY and SAAADI. The CDR3 holds 12 amino acids from the cysteine to the phenylalanine. Just CDR3 DNA is preserved here, 36 bases in frame from base 1. V is pruned by 10 bases and J by 1 base, leaving 3 bases of the junction without a gene match. Systemically healthy Caucasian individuals from Russia, around 39 in total and aged about 6 to 100 years, were included as donors. Each donor gave about 11 milliliters of peripheral blood, drawn into EDTA-treated Vacutainer tubes. PBMCs were isolated by Ficoll-Paque density-gradient centrifugation, with at least 6 million obtained per sample. Total RNA was extracted from PBMCs with Trizol reagent, with at least 6 micrograms obtained per sample. Naive CD45RAhigh/CD27high T cell percentages were measured by flow cytometry on a PBMC aliquot from every donor. To prepare the library, 5' RACE was applied. For sequencing, an Illumina HiSeq 2500 was employed. A second PCR of 7 to 11 cycles was performed with a sample-barcoded 5' primer and a J-beta primer mix. A template-switch 5' adaptor carrying 12 random nucleotides introduced a unique molecular identifier onto each TCR beta cDNA molecule. Each sample yielded at least 2.5 million CDR3-containing paired-end reads. First-strand cDNA was synthesized from all RNA with the Mint cDNA synthesis kit, primed by a TRBC-specific oligonucleotide. All cDNA was treated with uracil-DNA glycosylase and then went through a first 18-cycle PCR with the universal primers M1SS and BC2_uni_R. In the original analysis: For normalization, 1 million high-quality reads were randomly selected from each sample, with every read carrying a distinct molecular identifier. Reads with shared molecular identifiers were discarded instead of being binned into consensus sequences. MiTCR, run with a Q25 quality threshold and the strictest error-elimination algorithm, handled CDR3 identification, clonotype clustering and error correction. A nonparametric unseen species model with Euler transformation was used to estimate a lower bound on total TCR beta diversity. TCRdb itself trimmed the public reads at Q25 with fastp, ran MiXCR and retained productive beta chains. A single entry per CDR3 protein holds the most common genes and DNA from its merged rows. The V and J calls come from TCRdb's annotation, not from the publication. The sample includes about 1.6 million distinct CDR3 sequences, with 30% to 35% observed a single time. Clones ranked in the top ten supply approximately 11% of the sample.

Findings and caveats that apply to the study as a whole: The percentage of naive T cells measured by flow cytometry correlated strongly with observed TCR beta diversity. Compared with the aged group, the long-lived group had more naive CD4+ T cells, fewer expanded clones and increased TCR diversity, suggesting age selection. Bulk unsorted PBMC profiling prevented conclusive comparison of naive and antigen-experienced compartments. The CMV infection status of donors was not known, potentially confounding age-related changes in expanded clonotypes. As age increased, observed TCR beta diversity per million T cells dropped in a roughly linear way, and a significant reduction was already evident by age about 40. Total diversity estimates from one million sequenced T cells were considered lower bounds and underestimates.

This chain is built from TRBV10-2 and TRBJ1-1, with 7 bases matching TRBD1. This TCR was sampled from a woman aged 25 to 45 in good health. Sequenced: blood. The nucleotides are TGCGCCACAGGGGGAGGGAACACTGAAGCTTTCTTT. Translated, this gives CATGGGNTEAFF.